The entry that follows covers one T cell receptor beta chain sequence. As yet, its antigen is unknown. This sample was included in a study of blood T cells in healthy people across ages. Whole-study findings and limits: Estimates drawn from one million T cells were deemed to understate diversity.

In each sample, at least 6 million PBMCs were isolated. Next came a second PCR, run for 7 to 11 cycles, which used a sample-barcoded 5' primer along with a J-beta primer mix. TCRdb redid the calling of the 5' RACE reads with MiXCR, one entry per CDR3 protein. Of almost 800,000 distinct CDR3 sequences listed, roughly 64% are singletons. The source material was blood. The sequence was collected from a man aged 30 to 39 in good health.

CDR3 in amino acids: CASSLGPPWGEQYF. The CDR3 DNA reads as TGTGCCAGCAGCTTAGGTCCCCCCTGGGGGGAGCAGTACTTC. The V gene is TRBV11-2, the J gene TRBJ2-4, with D maybe TRBD2 (6 bases). Germline V gene sequence: CDR1 SGHAT, CDR2 FQNNGV. V was trimmed by 1 base and J by 13 bases, leaving 17 bases between them. CDR3 length equals 14 residues.